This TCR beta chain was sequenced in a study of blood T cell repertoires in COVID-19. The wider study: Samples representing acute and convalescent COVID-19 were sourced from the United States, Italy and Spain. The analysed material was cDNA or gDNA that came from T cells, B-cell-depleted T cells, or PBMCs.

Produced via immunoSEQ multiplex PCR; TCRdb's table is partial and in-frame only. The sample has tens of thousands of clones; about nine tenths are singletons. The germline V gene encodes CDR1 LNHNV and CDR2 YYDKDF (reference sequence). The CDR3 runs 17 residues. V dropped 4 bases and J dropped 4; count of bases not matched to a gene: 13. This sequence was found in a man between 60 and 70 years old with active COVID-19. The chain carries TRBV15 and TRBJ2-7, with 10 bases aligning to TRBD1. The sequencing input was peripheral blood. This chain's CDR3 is CATSIVIPGTGDYEQYF. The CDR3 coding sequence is TGTGCCACCAGCATAGTAATCCCCGGGACAGGGGATTACGAGCAGTACTTC.